This T cell receptor beta chain is drawn from a study of blood T cell repertoires in COVID-19. The length of the CDR3 is 13 residues. Per the germline V gene, CDR1 is KGHSH and CDR2 is LQKENI. Trimming pared 6 bases from V and 8 bases from J, leaving 13 bases between. Assay: immunoSEQ multiplex PCR; the TCRdb copy retains only in-frame clones and omits some. The sample yields some 300,000 clones, 65% to 90% seen once. V and J are TRBV18 and TRBJ1-4; D ambiguous. Sequenced material: PBMCs or T cells enriched from blood (not recorded which). This receptor was identified in a man aged 25 to 40 who had recovered from COVID-19. The CDR3 sequence is CASSPVTAEKLFF. As DNA, the CDR3 is TGTGCCAGCTCGCCAGTAACAGCCGAAAAACTGTTTTTT.